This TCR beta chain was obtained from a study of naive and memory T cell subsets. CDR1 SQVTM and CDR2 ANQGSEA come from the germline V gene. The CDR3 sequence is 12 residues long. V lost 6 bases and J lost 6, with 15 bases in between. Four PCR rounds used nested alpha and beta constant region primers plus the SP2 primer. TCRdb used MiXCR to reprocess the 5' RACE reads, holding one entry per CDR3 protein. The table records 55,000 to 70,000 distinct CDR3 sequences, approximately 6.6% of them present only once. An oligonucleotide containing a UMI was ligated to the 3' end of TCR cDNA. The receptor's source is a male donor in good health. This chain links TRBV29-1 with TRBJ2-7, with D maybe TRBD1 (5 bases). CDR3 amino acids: CSVQRQGAEQYF. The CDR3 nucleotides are TGCAGCGTCCAGCGCCAGGGTGCCGAGCAGTACTTC.